Listed below are T cell receptor beta chains from one sample, sequenced in a study of OX40 agonist ivuxolimab in advanced cancers. Only in-frame clones appear in the TCRdb table, and some are missing; sequencing was by immunoSEQ multiplex PCR. This table holds around 55,000 clones, approximately 84% found once. Material: CD4+ or CD8+ T cells sorted from blood, obtained in a trial of the OX40 agonist ivuxolimab. These TCRs come from an adult with an advanced solid tumor such as melanoma, head and neck, liver or kidney cancer. CDR3s include the opening cysteine and the closing phenylalanine or tryptophan. The D gene is left open where the match is weak. Clone size is shown for a subset of rows, as once, few, many or a class of expanded clone.

CDR3aa	CDR3nt	v_gene	j_gene	d_gene	abundance
CASLLTGSNQPQHF	TGTGCCAGCCTCCTTACAGGGAGCAATCAGCCCCAGCATTTT	TRBV19	TRBJ1-5	-	-
CASSSTGYEQYF	TGCGCCAGCAGCTCGACAGGGTATGAGCAGTACTTC	TRBV5-1	TRBJ2-7	TRBD1	-
CSVEGVSTEAFF	TGCAGCGTTGAAGGGGTGAGCACTGAAGCTTTCTTT	TRBV29-1	TRBJ1-1	-	-
CASSLIAGANVLTF	TGTGCCAGCAGTTTAATTGCTGGGGCCAACGTCCTGACTTTC	TRBV27	TRBJ2-6	-	-
CASSSQPARRPLFNEQFF	TGCGCCAGCAGCAGCCAACCAGCCCGGAGGCCCCTTTTCAATGAGCAGTTCTTC	TRBV4-1	TRBJ2-1	-	-
CASSGFADTQYF	TGTGCCAGCAGTGGATTTGCAGATACGCAGTATTTT	TRBV2	TRBJ2-3	-	-
CASSGRVGLDEQFF	TGCGCCAGCAGCGGTAGGGTAGGTCTTGATGAGCAGTTCTTC	TRBV5-1	TRBJ2-1	-	few
CASHLTGVEDQPQHF	TGTGCCAGCCACTTGACAGGGGTAGAGGATCAGCCCCAGCATTTT	TRBV2	TRBJ1-5	TRBD1	-
CASSLRWADTQYF	TGTGCCAGCAGCTTGAGGTGGGCAGATACGCAGTATTTT	TRBV5-6	TRBJ2-3	-	-
CASSAKPGLAGGPSYEQYF	TGTGCCAGCAGCGCGAAACCGGGACTAGCGGGAGGACCCTCCTACGAGCAGTACTTC	TRBV9	TRBJ2-7	TRBD2	-
CASSLQYKDTQYF	TGTGCCAGCAGCCTCCAATACAAAGATACGCAGTATTTT	TRBV7-3	TRBJ2-3	-	-
CAWSTGAEGPQHF	TGTGCCTGGAGTACAGGGGCCGAGGGGCCCCAGCATTTT	TRBV30	TRBJ1-5	TRBD1	-
CASSLPGLAGGFNEQFF	TGTGCCAGCAGTTTACCGGGACTAGCGGGAGGCTTCAATGAGCAGTTCTTC	TRBV28	TRBJ2-1	TRBD2	-
CASTLLGEGSPLHF	TGTGCCAGCACCCTTCTAGGGGAAGGTTCACCCCTCCACTTT	TRBV7-9	TRBJ1-6	-	-
CASRPGRGTEAFF	TGTGCCAGCAGACCCGGGCGCGGGACTGAAGCTTTCTTT	TRBV5-4	TRBJ1-1	-	-
CASSWGAGDAYEQYF	TGTGCCAGCAGTTGGGGGGCAGGGGATGCCTACGAGCAGTACTTC	TRBV6-5	TRBJ2-7	-	-
CASSLGQGALDTQYF	TGCGCCAGCAGCTTAGGACAGGGGGCTTTAGATACGCAGTATTTT	TRBV5-1	TRBJ2-3	TRBD1	-
CASSFFSRRATYHNTGELFF	TGTGCCAGCAGCTTCTTTTCAAGGAGAGCAACTTACCATAACACCGGGGAGCTGTTTTTT	TRBV7-6	TRBJ2-2	-	-
CASSLVVRGNEQFF	TGTGCCAGCAGCTTAGTGGTCAGGGGGAATGAGCAGTTCTTC	TRBV7-2	TRBJ2-1	TRBD1	-
CASSPLRGGLNSPLHF	TGCGCCAGCAGCCCACTAAGAGGAGGGCTTAATTCACCCCTCCACTTT	TRBV4-1	TRBJ1-6	-	-
CASSPGGAGGGSPYEQYF	TGCGCCAGCAGCCCCGGCGGGGCAGGGGGGGGGAGTCCCTACGAGCAGTACTTC	TRBV5-1	TRBJ2-7	-	-
CAWSVSGLSNQPQHF	TGTGCCTGGAGTGTATCTGGACTTAGCAATCAGCCCCAGCATTTT	TRBV30	TRBJ1-5	-	-
CASSLGYRGDTQYF	TGTGCCAGCAGCTTAGGTTATCGGGGAGATACGCAGTATTTT	TRBV7-2	TRBJ2-3	-	-
CASSITGTRETQYF	TGTGCCAGCAGCATAACCGGGACCAGGGAGACCCAGTACTTC	TRBV7-2	TRBJ2-5	-	-
CASSLWGNTEAFF	TGTGCCAGCAGTTTATGGGGGAACACTGAAGCTTTCTTT	TRBV28	TRBJ1-1	-	-
CSGGAGGGEQFF	TGCAGCGGAGGAGCGGGAGGGGGGGAGCAGTTCTTC	TRBV29-1	TRBJ2-1	TRBD2	-
CASRGLAGVYEQYF	TGTGCCAGCCGAGGACTAGCGGGAGTCTACGAGCAGTACTTC	TRBV21-1	TRBJ2-7	-	few
CSVEDPGETYEQYF	TGCAGCGTTGAAGACCCGGGGGAGACCTACGAGCAGTACTTC	TRBV29-1	TRBJ2-7	-	-
CATSRDPGSHQPQHF	TGTGCCACCAGCAGAGATCCAGGGTCTCATCAGCCCCAGCATTTT	TRBV15	TRBJ1-5	-	-
CASSLTPQGLNTEAFF	TGTGCCAGCAGCTTAACCCCACAGGGGTTGAACACTGAAGCTTTCTTT	TRBV7-3	TRBJ1-1	TRBD1	once
CAWSVAGGWREKLFF	TGTGCCTGGAGTGTGGCCGGGGGCTGGCGTGAAAAACTGTTTTTT	TRBV30	TRBJ1-4	-	-
CASSPGAGIQETQYF	TGTGCCAGCAGCCCCGGGGCAGGAATACAAGAGACCCAGTACTTC	TRBV6-6	TRBJ2-5	-	-
CASSQVAGQSYEQYF	TGCGCCAGCAGCCAAGTGGCCGGACAGAGCTACGAGCAGTACTTC	TRBV4-1	TRBJ2-7	-	-
CASSYSGGSNQPQHF	TGTGCCAGCAGTTACTCGGGCGGTAGCAATCAGCCCCAGCATTTT	TRBV6-5	TRBJ1-5	-	medium-sized
CASSFEQAIQTQYF	TGCGCCAGCAGCTTCGAACAGGCCATCCAGACCCAGTACTTC	TRBV5-1	TRBJ2-5	-	-
CASSQEFHGGEDTQYF	TGCGCCAGCAGCCAAGAATTTCACGGTGGAGAGGATACGCAGTATTTT	TRBV4-1	TRBJ2-3	-	once
CASSYEGSRYEQFF	TGTGCCAGCAGTTACGAGGGGTCCCGATATGAGCAGTTCTTC	TRBV6-5	TRBJ2-1	-	-
CASSPPYGFRAEAFF	TGTGCCAGCAGCCCGCCCTATGGGTTTCGCGCTGAAGCTTTCTTT	TRBV9	TRBJ1-1	-	-
CASSLVAAEETQYF	TGTGCCAGCAGCCTCGTAGCAGCGGAAGAGACCCAGTACTTC	TRBV14	TRBJ2-5	-	-
CASSVQGDSPLHF	TGTGCCAGCAGTGTCCAGGGGGATTCACCCCTCCACTTT	TRBV2	TRBJ1-6	TRBD1	-
CASSSGQPGGTQYF	TGTGCCAGCAGCTCGGGACAGCCCGGGGGGACCCAGTACTTC	TRBV7-9	TRBJ2-5	-	-
CASSLGQGAHEQYF	TGTGCCAGCAGCCTGGGACAGGGGGCCCACGAGCAGTACTTC	TRBV7-9	TRBJ2-7	TRBD1	-
CASSVAGGPHEQYF	TGTGCCAGCAGCGTAGCGGGAGGGCCCCACGAGCAGTACTTC	TRBV9	TRBJ2-7	TRBD2	-
CASSLAWTGESYEQYF	TGTGCCAGCAGTCTGGCGTGGACAGGGGAAAGCTACGAGCAGTACTTC	TRBV5-4	TRBJ2-7	TRBD1	-
CASRTGTGWNGYTF	TGTGCCAGCAGAACCGGGACAGGGTGGAATGGCTACACCTTC	TRBV2	TRBJ1-2	TRBD1	-
CASSTSEHETQYF	TGTGCCAGTTCCACTAGCGAGCACGAGACCCAGTACTTC	TRBV19	TRBJ2-5	TRBD2	-
CASGWGYEQYF	TGTGCCAGTGGCTGGGGATACGAGCAGTACTTC	TRBV2	TRBJ2-7	-	-
CASSLVYSQNIQYF	TGCGCCAGCAGCTTGGTTTATAGTCAAAACATTCAGTACTTC	TRBV5-1	TRBJ2-4	-	-
CAWSDGTDHFEQYF	TGTGCCTGGAGCGACGGGACCGATCACTTCGAGCAGTACTTC	TRBV30	TRBJ2-7	-	-
CASSPTGGTTNEKLFF	TGTGCCAGCAGTCCGACAGGGGGTACAACTAATGAAAAACTGTTTTTT	TRBV28	TRBJ1-4	TRBD1	-
CASSLQGINQPQHF	TGTGCCAGCAGCTTACAGGGGATCAATCAGCCCCAGCATTTT	TRBV7-9	TRBJ1-5	-	-
CASSQEAKGRPRTDTQYF	TGTGCCAGCAGCCAAGAGGCGAAGGGGCGCCCTCGGACAGATACGCAGTATTTT	TRBV14	TRBJ2-3	-	-
CASLGLAGAYYEQYF	TGTGCCTCGCTGGGACTAGCGGGAGCCTACTACGAGCAGTACTTC	TRBV30	TRBJ2-7	TRBD2	-
CASSWTANSGNTIYF	TGCGCCAGCAGCTGGACAGCGAACTCTGGAAACACCATATATTTT	TRBV5-1	TRBJ1-3	-	-
CASSLGDSAYPYEQYF	TGTGCCAGCAGCTTAGGGGACAGCGCCTATCCCTACGAGCAGTACTTC	TRBV7-2	TRBJ2-7	TRBD1	once